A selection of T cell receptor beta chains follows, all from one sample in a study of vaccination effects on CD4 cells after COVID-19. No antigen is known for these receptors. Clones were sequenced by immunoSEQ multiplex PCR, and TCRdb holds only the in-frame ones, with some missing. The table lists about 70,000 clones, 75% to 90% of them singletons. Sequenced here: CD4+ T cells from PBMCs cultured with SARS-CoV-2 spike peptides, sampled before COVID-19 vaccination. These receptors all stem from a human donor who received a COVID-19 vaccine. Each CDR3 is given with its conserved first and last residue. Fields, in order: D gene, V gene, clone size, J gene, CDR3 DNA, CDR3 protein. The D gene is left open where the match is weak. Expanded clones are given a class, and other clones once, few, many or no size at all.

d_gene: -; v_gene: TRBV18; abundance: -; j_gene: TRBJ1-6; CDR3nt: TGTGCCAGCTCACCAGCGCAGGCGTATAATTCACCCCTCCACTTT; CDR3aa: CASSPAQAYNSPLHF
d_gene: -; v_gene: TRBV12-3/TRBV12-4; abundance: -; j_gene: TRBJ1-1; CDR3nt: TGTGCCAGCAGGACCGCAGGGAGGACTGAAGCTTTCTTT; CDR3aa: CASRTAGRTEAFF
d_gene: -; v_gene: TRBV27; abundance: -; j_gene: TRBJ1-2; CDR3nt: TGTGCCAGCAGTTTAGGGGAAAACTCCTCTGGCTACACCTTC; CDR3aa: CASSLGENSSGYTF
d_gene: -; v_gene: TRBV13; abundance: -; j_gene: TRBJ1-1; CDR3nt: TGTGCCAGCAGCTTTGTCAGGGGAGGGGTAAGGAACACTGAAGCTTTCTTT; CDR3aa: CASSFVRGGVRNTEAFF
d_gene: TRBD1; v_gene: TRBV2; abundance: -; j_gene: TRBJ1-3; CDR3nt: TGTGCCAGCAGGGTCACCGGGACAGTAAGAAACACCATATATTTT; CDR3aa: CASRVTGTVRNTIYF
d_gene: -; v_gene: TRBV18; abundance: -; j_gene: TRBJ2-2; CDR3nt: TGTGGAACAGAGGTTGGGACCGGGGAGCTGTTTTTT; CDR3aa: CGTEVGTGELFF
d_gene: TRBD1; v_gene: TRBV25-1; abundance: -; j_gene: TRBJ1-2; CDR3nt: TGTGCCAGCAGTGAACGACAGGGGAGCTATGGCTACACCTTC; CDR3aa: CASSERQGSYGYTF
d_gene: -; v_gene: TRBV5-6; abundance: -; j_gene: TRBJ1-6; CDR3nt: TGTGCCAGCAGCTGGGGCGGGGGGGTCTATAATTCACCCCTCCACTTT; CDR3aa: CASSWGGGVYNSPLHF
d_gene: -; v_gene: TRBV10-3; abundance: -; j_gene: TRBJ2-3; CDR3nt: TGTGCCATCAGTGAGTCATCGGATACGCAGTATTTT; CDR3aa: CAISESSDTQYF
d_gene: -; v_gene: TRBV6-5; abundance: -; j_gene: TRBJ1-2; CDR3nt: TGTGCCAGCAGGCTAACCACAGGGAACTATGGCTACACCTTC; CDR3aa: CASRLTTGNYGYTF
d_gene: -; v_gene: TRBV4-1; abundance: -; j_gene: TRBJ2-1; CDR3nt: TGCGCCAGCAGCCAAGCGGAGGGCCGCTCCTACAATGAGCAGTTCTTC; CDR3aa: CASSQAEGRSYNEQFF
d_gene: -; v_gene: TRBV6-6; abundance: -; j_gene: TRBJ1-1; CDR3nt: TGTGCCAGCAGTCTTCGACAGGCGGTCACTGAAGCTTTCTTT; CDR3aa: CASSLRQAVTEAFF
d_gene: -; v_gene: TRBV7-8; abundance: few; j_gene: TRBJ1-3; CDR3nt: TGTGCCAGCAGCCGGTGGTGGGAGATATCCGCCTCTGGAAACACCATATATTTT; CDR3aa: CASSRWWEISASGNTIYF
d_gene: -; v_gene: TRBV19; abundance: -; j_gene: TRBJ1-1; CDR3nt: TGTGCCAGTAGTATAGGGGGTACGGGCACTGAAGCTTTCTTT; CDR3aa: CASSIGGTGTEAFF
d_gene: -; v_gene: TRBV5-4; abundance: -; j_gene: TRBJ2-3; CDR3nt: TGTGCCAGCAGCTTGTGGTTTCCCGGGGGCACAGATACGCAGTATTTT; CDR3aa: CASSLWFPGGTDTQYF
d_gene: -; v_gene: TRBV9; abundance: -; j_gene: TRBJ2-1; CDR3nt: TGTGCCAGCAGCTTCGGGTGGACCTACAATGAGCAGTTCTTC; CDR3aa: CASSFGWTYNEQFF
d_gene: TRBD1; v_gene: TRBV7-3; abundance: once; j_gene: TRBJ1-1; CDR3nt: TGTGCCAGCAGCTTAGGGGGACAGGGTGGCACTGAAGCTTTCTTT; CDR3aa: CASSLGGQGGTEAFF
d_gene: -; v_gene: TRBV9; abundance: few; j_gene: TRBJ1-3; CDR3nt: TGTGCCAGCAGCTTCAATTACGGAAACACCATATATTTT; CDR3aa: CASSFNYGNTIYF
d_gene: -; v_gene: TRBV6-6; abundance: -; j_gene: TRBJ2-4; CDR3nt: TGTGCCAGCAGCGAACAGGGTCGTGGGACCAAAAACATTCAGTACTTC; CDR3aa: CASSEQGRGTKNIQYF
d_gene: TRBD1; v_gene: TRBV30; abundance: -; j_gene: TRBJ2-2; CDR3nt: TGTGCCTGGAGTGCGAACAGGGGTCCCGGGGAGCTGTTTTTT; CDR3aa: CAWSANRGPGELFF
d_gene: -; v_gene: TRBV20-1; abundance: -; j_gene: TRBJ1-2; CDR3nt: TGCAGTGCTAGTGAGAGCTTAGGATACTATGGCTACACCTTC; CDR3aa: CSASESLGYYGYTF
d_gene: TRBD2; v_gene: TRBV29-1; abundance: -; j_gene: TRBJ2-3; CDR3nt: TGCAGCGTTCACGGACTAGCGGGGGATACGCAGTATTTT; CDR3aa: CSVHGLAGDTQYF
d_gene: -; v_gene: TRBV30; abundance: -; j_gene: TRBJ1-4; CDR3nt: TGTGCCTGGAGTAGGAGAATCAATGAAAAACTGTTTTTT; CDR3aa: CAWSRRINEKLFF
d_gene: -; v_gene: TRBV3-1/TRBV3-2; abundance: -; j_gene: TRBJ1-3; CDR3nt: TGTGCCAGCAGCCTCGGACGGGGAGGAAACACCATATATTTT; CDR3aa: CASSLGRGGNTIYF
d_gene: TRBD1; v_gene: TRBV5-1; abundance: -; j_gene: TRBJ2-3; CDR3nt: TGCGCCAGCAGCACCTCGGACAGGGTAGGGACGGCTGCCACAGATACGCAGTATTTT; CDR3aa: CASSTSDRVGTAATDTQYF
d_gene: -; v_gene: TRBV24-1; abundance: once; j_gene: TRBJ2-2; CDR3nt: TGTGCCACCAGTGATTACGGCAGGGGAGCCACCGGGGAGCTGTTTTTT; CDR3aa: CATSDYGRGATGELFF
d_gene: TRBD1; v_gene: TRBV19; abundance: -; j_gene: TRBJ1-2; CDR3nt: TGTGCCAGTAGTACGACAGGGGGCCGGATAAACTATGGCTACACCTTC; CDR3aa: CASSTTGGRINYGYTF
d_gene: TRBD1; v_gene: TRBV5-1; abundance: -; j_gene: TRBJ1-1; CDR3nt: TGCGCCAGCAGCTTTGACAGGGAAATGGTTGCTTTCTTT; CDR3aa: CASSFDREMVAFF
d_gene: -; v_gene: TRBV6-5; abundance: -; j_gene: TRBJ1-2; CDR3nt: TGTGCCAGCAGTTACTTAGGTGGGGGATATGGCTACACCTTC; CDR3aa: CASSYLGGGYGYTF
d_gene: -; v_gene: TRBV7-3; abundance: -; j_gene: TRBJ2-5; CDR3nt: TGTGCCAGCAGCTTAATTGGTTTGGGGGAGACCCAGTACTTC; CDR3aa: CASSLIGLGETQYF
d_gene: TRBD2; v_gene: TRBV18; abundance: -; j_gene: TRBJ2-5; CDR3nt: TGTGCCAGCTCACCCCCGGGGGGAGAGACCCAGTACTTC; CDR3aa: CASSPPGGETQYF
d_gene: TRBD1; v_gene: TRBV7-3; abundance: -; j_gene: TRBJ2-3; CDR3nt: TGTGCCAGCAGCCCTAGTGGGACAGACCCAGATACGCAGTATTTT; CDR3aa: CASSPSGTDPDTQYF
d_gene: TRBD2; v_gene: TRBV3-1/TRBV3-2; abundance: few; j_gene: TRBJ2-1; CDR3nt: TGTGCCAGCAGCAGTAGCGGGGCGGGCTCGAGTGGTGAGCAGTTCTTC; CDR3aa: CASSSSGAGSSGEQFF
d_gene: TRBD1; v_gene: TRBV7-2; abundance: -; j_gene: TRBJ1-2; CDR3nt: TGTGCCAGCAGCTTAGGTTCCGGGACAGGGAGTGGCTACACCTTC; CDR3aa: CASSLGSGTGSGYTF
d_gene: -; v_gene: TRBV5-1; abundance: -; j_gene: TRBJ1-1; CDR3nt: TGCGCCAGCAGCACCAGGGGGAACACTGAAGCTTTCTTT; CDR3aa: CASSTRGNTEAFF
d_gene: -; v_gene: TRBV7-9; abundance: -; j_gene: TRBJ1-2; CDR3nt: TGTGCCAGCAGCTTAGTAGGTACTATCTATGGCTACACCTTC; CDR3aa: CASSLVGTIYGYTF
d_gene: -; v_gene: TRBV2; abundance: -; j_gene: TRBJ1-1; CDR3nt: TGTGCCAGCAGTGTTTTACCGTGGAACACTGAAGCTTTCTTT; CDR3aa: CASSVLPWNTEAFF
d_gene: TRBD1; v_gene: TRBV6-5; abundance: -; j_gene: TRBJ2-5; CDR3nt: TGTGCCAGCAGCTGGACAGCAGGGGGAGAGACCCAGTACTTC; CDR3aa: CASSWTAGGETQYF
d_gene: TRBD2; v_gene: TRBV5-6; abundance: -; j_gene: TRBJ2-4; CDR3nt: TGTGCCAGCAGCTCACTAGCGGGGGGAAACATTCAGTACTTC; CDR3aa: CASSSLAGGNIQYF
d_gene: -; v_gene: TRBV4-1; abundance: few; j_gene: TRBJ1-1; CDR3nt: TGCGCCAGCAGCCAATGGGGGAACACTGAAGCTTTCTTT; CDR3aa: CASSQWGNTEAFF
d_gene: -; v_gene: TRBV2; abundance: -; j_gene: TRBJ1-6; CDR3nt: TGTGCAACCAAAATGCTCACTTATAATTCACCCCTCCACTTT; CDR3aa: CATKMLTYNSPLHF
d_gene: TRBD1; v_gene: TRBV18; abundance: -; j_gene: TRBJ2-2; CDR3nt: TGTGCCAGCTCTCCTGCACAGGGGAGCACCGGGGAGCTGTTTTTT; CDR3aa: CASSPAQGSTGELFF